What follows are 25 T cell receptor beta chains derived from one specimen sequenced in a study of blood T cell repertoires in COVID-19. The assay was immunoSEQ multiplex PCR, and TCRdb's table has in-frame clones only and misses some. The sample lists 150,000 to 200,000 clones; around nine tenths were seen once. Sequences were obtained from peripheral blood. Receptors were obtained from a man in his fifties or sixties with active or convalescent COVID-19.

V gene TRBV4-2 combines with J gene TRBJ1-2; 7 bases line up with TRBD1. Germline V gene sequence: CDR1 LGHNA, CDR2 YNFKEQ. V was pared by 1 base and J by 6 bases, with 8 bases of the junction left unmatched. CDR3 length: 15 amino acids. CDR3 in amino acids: CASSQVERQGDGYTF. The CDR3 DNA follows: TGTGCCAGCAGCCAAGTGGAAAGACAGGGCGATGGCTACACCTTC.

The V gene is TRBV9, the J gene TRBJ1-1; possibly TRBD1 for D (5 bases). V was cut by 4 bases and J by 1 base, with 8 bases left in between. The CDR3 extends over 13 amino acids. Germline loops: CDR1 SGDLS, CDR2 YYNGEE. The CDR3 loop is CASSFDRNTEAFF. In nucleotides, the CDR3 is TGTGCCAGCAGCTTTGACAGGAACACTGAAGCTTTCTTT.

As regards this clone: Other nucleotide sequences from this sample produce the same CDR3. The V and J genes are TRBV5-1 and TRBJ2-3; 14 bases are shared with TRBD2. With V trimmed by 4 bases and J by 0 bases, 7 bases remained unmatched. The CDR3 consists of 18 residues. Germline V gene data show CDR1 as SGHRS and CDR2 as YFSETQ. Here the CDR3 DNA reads TGCGCCAGCAGCCTGGGGACTAGCGGGGGCTCTAGCACAGATACGCAGTATTTT. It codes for CASSLGTSGGSSTDTQYF.

The CDR3 sequence: CASSLQGQPNEKLFF. The CDR3 region has the DNA TGTGCCAGCAGCTTACAAGGACAGCCGAATGAAAAACTGTTTTTT. This rearrangement joins TRBV7-2 to TRBJ1-4, with D perhaps matching TRBD1 (6 bases). This CDR3 contains 15 residues. Trimming took 2 bases from V and 5 from J, leaving 12 bases between them. Germline CDR1 is SGHTA and CDR2 is FQGNSA. The full variable domain, rest sourced from reference TRBV7-2 and TRBJ1-4, is GAGVSQSPSNKVTEKGKDVELRCDPISGHTALYWYRQSLGQGLEFLIYFQGNSAPDKSGLPSDRFSAERTGGSVSTLTIQRTQQEDSAVYLCASSLQGQPNEKLFFGSGTQLSVL.

CDR3 bases: TGTGCCAGCAGCTTGGTCAGATCTGGAAACACCATATATTTT. It translates to CASSLVRSGNTIYF. The chain couples TRBV5-6 to TRBJ1-3; D call uncertain. V lost 0 bases and J 1 base, leaving 5 bases between the germline ends. Germline-derived CDR1 and CDR2 are SGHDT and YYEEEE. CDR3 length: 14 residues.

The CDR3 reads CAWSVRPEVYGYTF. The CDR3 region has the DNA TGTGCCTGGAGTGTGAGGCCTGAGGTGTATGGCTACACCTTC. The chain has TRBV30 and TRBJ1-2; no clear D gene. The germline V and J ends were trimmed by 0 bases and 5 bases, with 13 bases remaining between them. The CDR3 spans 14 residues. Germline lookup yields CDR1 GTSNPN and CDR2 SVGIG (reference sequence). Full variable domain (rest looked up from reference TRBV30 and TRBJ1-2): SQTIHQWPATLVQPVGSPLSLECTVEGTSNPNLYWYRQAAGRGLQLLFYSVGIGQISSEVPQNLSASRPQDRQFILSSKKLLLSDSGFYLCAWSVRPEVYGYTFGSGTRLTVV.

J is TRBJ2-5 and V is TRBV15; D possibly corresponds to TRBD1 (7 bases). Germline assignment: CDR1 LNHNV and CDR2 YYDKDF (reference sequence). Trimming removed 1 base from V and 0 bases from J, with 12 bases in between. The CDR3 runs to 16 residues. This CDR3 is CATSRVSGGNQETQYF. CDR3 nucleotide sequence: TGTGCCACCAGCAGAGTATCAGGGGGGAACCAAGAGACCCAGTACTTC.

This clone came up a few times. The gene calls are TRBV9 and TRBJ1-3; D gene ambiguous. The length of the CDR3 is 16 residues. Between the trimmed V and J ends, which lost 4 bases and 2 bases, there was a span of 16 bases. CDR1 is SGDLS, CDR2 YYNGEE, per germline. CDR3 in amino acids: CASSPPGGIAGNTIYF. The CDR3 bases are TGTGCCAGCAGCCCCCCGGGAGGGATCGCTGGAAACACCATATATTTT.

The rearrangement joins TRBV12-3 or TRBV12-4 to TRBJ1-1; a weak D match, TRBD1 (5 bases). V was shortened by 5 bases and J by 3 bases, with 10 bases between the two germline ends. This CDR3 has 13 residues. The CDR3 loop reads CASSVDTYTEAFF. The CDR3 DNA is TGTGCCAGCAGTGTGGACACTTACACTGAAGCTTTCTTT.

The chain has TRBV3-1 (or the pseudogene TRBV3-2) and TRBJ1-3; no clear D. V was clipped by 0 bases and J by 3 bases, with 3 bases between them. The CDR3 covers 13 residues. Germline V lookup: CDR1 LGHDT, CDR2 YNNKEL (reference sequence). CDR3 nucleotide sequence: TGTGCCAGCAGCCAAGACAATGGAAACACCATATATTTT. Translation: CASSQDNGNTIYF.

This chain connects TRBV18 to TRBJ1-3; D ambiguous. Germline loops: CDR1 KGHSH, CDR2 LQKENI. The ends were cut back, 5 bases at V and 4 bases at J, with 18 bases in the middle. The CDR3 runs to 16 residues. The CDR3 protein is CASSFRNLAGGNTIYF. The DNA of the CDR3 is TGTGCCAGCTCATTTCGGAATCTGGCGGGGGGAAACACCATATATTTT.

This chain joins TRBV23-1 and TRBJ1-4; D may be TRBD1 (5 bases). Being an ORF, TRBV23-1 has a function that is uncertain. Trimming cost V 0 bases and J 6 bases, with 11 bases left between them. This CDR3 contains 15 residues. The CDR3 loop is CASSQSRGEDEKLFF. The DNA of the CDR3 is TGCGCCAGCAGTCAATCGCGGGGGGAGGATGAAAAACTGTTTTTT.

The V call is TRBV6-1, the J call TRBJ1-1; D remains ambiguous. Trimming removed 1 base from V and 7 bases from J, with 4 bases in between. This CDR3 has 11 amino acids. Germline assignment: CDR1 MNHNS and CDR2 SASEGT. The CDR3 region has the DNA TGTGCCAGCAGTGAAGACAGTGAAGCTTTCTTT. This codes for CASSEDSEAFF.

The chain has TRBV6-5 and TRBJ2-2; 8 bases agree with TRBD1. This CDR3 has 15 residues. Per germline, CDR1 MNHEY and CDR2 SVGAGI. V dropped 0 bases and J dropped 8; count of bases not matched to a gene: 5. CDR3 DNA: TGTGCCAGCAGTTACTCTTCCAGGGGGCAAGGGGAGCTGTTTTTT. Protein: CASSYSSRGQGELFF.

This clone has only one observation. The CDR3 region has the DNA TGTGCCAGCAGCATTAGGGGGGGCGGCACTGAAGCTTTCTTT. Protein sequence: CASSIRGGGTEAFF. The genes are TRBV5-5 and TRBJ1-1; maybe TRBD1 (6 bases). The CDR3 contains 14 residues. The germline V and J ends were trimmed by 4 bases and 4 bases, with 14 bases remaining between them. CDR1 and CDR2 (germline): SGHKS, YYEKEE (reference sequence).

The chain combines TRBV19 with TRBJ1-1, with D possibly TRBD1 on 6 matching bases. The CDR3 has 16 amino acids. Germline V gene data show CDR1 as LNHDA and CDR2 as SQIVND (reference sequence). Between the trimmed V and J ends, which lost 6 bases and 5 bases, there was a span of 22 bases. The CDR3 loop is CASSPLAGYRGTEAFF. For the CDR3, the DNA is TGTGCCAGTAGCCCCTTGGCAGGATATAGGGGGACTGAAGCTTTCTTT.

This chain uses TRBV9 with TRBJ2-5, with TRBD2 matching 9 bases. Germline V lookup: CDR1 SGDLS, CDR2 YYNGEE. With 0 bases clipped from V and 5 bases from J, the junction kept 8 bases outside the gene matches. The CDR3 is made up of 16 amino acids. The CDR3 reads CASSVAGGGAGETQYF. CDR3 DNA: TGTGCCAGCAGCGTAGCTGGCGGGGGGGCCGGGGAGACCCAGTACTTC. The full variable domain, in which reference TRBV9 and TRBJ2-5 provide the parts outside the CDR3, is DSGVTQTPKHLITATGQRVTLRCSPRSGDLSVYWYQQSLDQGLQFLIQYYNGEERAKGNILERFSAQQFPDLHSELNLSSLELGDSALYFCASSVAGGGAGETQYFGPGTRLLVL.

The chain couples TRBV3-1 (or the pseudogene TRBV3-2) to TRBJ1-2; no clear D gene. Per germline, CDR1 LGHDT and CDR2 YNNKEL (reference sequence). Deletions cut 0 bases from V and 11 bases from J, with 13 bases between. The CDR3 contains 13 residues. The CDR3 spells CASSQDTAQRYTF. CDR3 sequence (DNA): TGTGCCAGCAGCCAAGACACAGCACAGCGGTACACCTTC.

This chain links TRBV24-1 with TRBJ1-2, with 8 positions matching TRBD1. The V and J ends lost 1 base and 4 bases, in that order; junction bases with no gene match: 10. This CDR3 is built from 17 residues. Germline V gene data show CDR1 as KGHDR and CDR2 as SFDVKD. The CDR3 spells CATSDFPGQGLSYGYTF. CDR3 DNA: TGTGCCACCAGTGATTTCCCCGGACAGGGCCTTTCCTATGGCTACACCTTC.

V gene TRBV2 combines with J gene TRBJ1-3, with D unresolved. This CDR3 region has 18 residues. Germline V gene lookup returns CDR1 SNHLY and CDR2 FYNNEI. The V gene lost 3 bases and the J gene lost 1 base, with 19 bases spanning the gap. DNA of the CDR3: TGTGCCAGCAGTGATAAGAAGAATACACCCCGTTCTGGAAACACCATATATTTT. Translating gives CASSDKKNTPRSGNTIYF.

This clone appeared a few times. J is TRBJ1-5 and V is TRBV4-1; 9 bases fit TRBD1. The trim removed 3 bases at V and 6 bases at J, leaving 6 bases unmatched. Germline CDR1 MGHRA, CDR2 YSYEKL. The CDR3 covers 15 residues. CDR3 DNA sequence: TGCGCCAGCAGCCATTCCGGGACAGGGATTCAGCCCCAGCATTTT. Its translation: CASSHSGTGIQPQHF.

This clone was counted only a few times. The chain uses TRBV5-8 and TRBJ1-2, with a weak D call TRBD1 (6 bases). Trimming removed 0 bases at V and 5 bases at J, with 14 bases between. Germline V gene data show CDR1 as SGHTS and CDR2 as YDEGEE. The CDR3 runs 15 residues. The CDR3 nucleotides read TGTGCCAGCAGCTTGGGATCTGGACAGATATATGGCTACACCTTC. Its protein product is CASSLGSGQIYGYTF.

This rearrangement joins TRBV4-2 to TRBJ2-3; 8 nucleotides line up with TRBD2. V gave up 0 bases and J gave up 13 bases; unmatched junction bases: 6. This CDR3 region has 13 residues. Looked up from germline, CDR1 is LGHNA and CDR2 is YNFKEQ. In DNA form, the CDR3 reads TGTGCCAGCAGCCAAGATCTGGGAGCGGGGGAGTATTTT. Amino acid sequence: CASSQDLGAGEYF.

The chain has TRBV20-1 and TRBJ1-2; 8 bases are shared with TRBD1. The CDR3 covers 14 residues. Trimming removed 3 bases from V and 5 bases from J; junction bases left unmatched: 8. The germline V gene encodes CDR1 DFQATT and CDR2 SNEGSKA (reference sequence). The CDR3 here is CSASGGRGRYGYTF. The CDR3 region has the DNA TGCAGTGCTAGTGGAGGCAGGGGGCGGTATGGCTACACCTTC.

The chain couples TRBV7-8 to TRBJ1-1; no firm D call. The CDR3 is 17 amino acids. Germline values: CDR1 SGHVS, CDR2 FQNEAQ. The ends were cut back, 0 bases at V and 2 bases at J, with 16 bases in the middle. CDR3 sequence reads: CASSLASRQTRNTEAFF. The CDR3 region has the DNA TGTGCCAGCAGCTTAGCCTCAAGACAAACGCGTAACACTGAAGCTTTCTTT.